This TCR beta chain was recorded in a study of PD-L1 blockade in urothelial cancer. Overall study: Male patients with bladder-origin urothelial cancer numbered about 85% of the 29. Blood yielded a median of 141,255 T cells per sample.

V lost 2 bases to trimming and J lost 0 bases; unmatched junction nucleotides: 1. The CDR3 is 15 residues long. The V gene's germline CDR1 is KGHSH and CDR2 LQKENI. The repertoire was sequenced with immunoSEQ multiplex PCR; TCRdb's copy has only in-frame clones and lacks some. This table has 25,000 to 35,000 clones, more than 70% appearing once. The genes are TRBV18 and TRBJ1-1; 9 bases line up with TRBD1. The specimen comprised PBMCs, sampled around atezolizumab (anti-PD-L1) treatment. The TCR was taken from a man aged 45-65 years with urothelial cancer. For the CDR3, the DNA is TGTGCCAGCTCACCAGGGACAGGGATGAACACTGAAGCTTTCTTT. Translation gives CASSPGTGMNTEAFF.